This T cell receptor (beta chain) was identified in a study of CD8 T cells in ankylosing spondylitis. The junction had 9 bases not matched to a gene; V was cut back by 5 bases and J by 1 base. The CDR3 is made up of 16 amino acids. Germline V gives CDR1 MGHDK, CDR2 SYGVNS. In this sample, this clonotype turned up many times. Antigen specificity is unknown. Whole-study findings and limits: According to the report, clones linked to the disease were significantly enriched in matched synovial fluid samples taken from ankylosing spondylitis patients.

Quantitative 5'-RACE was performed with molecular barcodes, and it yielded the TCR beta libraries. TCRdb passed the 5' RACE reads through MiXCR, listing each CDR3 protein once. The sample lists roughly 250,000 distinct CDR3 sequences; 7.5% to 9% were seen once. The sequenced sample was blood, either unsorted or a sorted T cell fraction (not recorded which). The TCR was taken from a male donor with ankylosing spondylitis or in good health (not recorded which). The chain uses TRBV25-1 and TRBJ2-3, with 7 bases fitting TRBD2. The DNA of the CDR3 is TGTGCCAGCAGTTCTTCTAGCGGCCAGGGCACAGATACGCAGTATTTT. It encodes CASSSSSGQGTDTQYF.